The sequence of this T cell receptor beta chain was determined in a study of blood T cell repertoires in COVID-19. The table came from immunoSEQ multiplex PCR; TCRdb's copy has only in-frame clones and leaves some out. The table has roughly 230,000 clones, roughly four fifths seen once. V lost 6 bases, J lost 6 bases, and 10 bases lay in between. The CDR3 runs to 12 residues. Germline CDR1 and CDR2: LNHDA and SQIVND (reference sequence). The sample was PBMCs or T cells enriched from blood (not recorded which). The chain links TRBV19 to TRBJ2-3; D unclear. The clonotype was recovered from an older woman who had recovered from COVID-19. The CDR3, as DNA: TGTGCCAGTAGCAATAAGAGGGATACGCAGTATTTT. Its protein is CASSNKRDTQYF.